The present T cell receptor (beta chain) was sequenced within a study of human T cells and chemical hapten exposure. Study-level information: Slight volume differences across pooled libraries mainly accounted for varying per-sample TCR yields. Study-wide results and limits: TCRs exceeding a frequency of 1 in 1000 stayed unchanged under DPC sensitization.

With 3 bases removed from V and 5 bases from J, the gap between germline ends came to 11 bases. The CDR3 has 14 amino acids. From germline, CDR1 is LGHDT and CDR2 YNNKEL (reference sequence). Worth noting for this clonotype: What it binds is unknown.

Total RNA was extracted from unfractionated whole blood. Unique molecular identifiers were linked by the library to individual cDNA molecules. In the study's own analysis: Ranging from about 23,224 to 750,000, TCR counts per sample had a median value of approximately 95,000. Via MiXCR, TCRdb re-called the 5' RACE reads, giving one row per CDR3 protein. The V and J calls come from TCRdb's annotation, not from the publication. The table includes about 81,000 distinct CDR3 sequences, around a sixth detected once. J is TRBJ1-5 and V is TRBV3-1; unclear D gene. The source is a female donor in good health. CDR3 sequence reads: CASSQARSDQPQHF. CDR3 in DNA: TGTGCCAGCAGCCAGGCCAGATCGGATCAGCCCCAGCATTTT.